This T cell receptor (beta chain) was profiled in a study of early T cells in non-severe SARS-CoV-2 infection. TCRdb itself ran the 5' RACE reads through MiXCR, one entry per CDR3 protein. Of about 60,000 distinct CDR3 sequences in the sample, roughly an eighth were seen once. The CDR3 has 13 residues. The germline V gene encodes CDR1 SGHTA and CDR2 FQGNSA. Trimming removed 5 bases from V and 4 bases from J, with 9 bases in between. The sample consisted of whole blood. The chain joins TRBV7-2 to TRBJ2-4, with TRBD1 as a possible D gene (5 bases). This TCR was recovered from an adult who was a healthcare worker with PCR-confirmed SARS-CoV-2 infection or an uninfected control (not recorded which). The CDR3 DNA follows: TGTGCCAGCAGCCGCCGGACAAAAAACATTCAGTACTTC. Encoded protein: CASSRRTKNIQYF.